One and the same sample provided the 26 T cell receptor beta chains below, sequenced in a study of preoperative IRX-2 immunotherapy in early breast cancer. Treatment here: preoperative locoregional IRX-2 cytokine immunotherapy. This table comes from immunoSEQ multiplex PCR, and its TCRdb copy is limited to in-frame clones, with some not included. The table has 23,000 or so clones, around 91% seen once; the top ten hold roughly 10%. Sequenced material: tumor tissue, taken after IRX-2 immunotherapy. These receptors were collected from a human donor with breast cancer.

The rearrangement uses TRBV27 and TRBJ2-7, with 7 bases aligning to TRBD1. This CDR3 region has 11 residues. The V gene end was trimmed by 6 bases and the J gene end by 4 bases; junction bases not matched to a gene: 0. Germline V gene data show CDR1 as MNHEY and CDR2 as SMNVEV (reference sequence). This CDR3 reads CASRTGYEQYF. CDR3 sequence (DNA): TGTGCCAGCAGGACAGGGTACGAGCAGTACTTC.

The chain joins TRBV6-1 to TRBJ1-2; no reliable D call. The germline V and J ends were trimmed by 3 bases and 5 bases, with 19 bases remaining between them. The CDR3 extends over 16 amino acids. From germline, CDR1 is MNHNS and CDR2 SASEGT. CDR3 region: CASSDQSRTRGYGYTF. The CDR3 region has the DNA TGTGCCAGCAGTGACCAATCCCGGACCCGAGGGTATGGCTACACCTTC.

This chain links TRBV29-1 with TRBJ1-4, with TRBD1 identical over 7 bases. With 5 bases clipped from V and 8 bases from J, the junction kept 8 bases outside the gene matches. The CDR3 totals 13 residues. The germline gives CDR1 SQVTM, CDR2 ANQGSEA. Written as DNA, the CDR3 is TGCAGCGTTTACAGGGGATCGGAAGAAAAACTGTTTTTT. This gives the protein CSVYRGSEEKLFF.

This chain joins TRBV15 and TRBJ2-1; 9 positions agree with TRBD1. V lost 4 bases and J lost 7; bases outside the gene matches: 5. This CDR3 region has 14 residues. Germline values: CDR1 LNHNV, CDR2 YYDKDF (reference sequence). The CDR3 is CATSNGQGWNEQFF. The CDR3 DNA is TGTGCCACCAGCAATGGACAGGGGTGGAATGAGCAGTTCTTC.

This chain connects TRBV11-3 to TRBJ2-3, with 8 bases matching TRBD2. The germline gives CDR1 SGHNT, CDR2 YENEEA. The length of the CDR3 is 15 residues. V was pared by 0 bases and J by 7 bases, with 6 bases of the junction left unmatched. CDR3 nucleotides: TGTGCCAGCAGCTTAGAAGGCGGGGGGCTAAATACGCAGTATTTT. This codes for CASSLEGGGLNTQYF.

This chain joins TRBV5-1 and TRBJ1-4; D unclear. The germline CDR1 and CDR2 sequences are SGHRS and YFSETQ. Trimming pared 3 bases from V and 4 bases from J, leaving 7 bases between. CDR3 length equals 13 residues. The CDR3 spells CASSSDGNEKLFF. CDR3 DNA sequence: TGCGCCAGCAGCTCCGACGGTAATGAAAAACTGTTTTTT.

The chain recombines TRBV18 with TRBJ2-7; D uncertain. V was trimmed by 2 bases and J by 6 bases, leaving 8 bases between them. The CDR3 covers 12 residues. Germline V gene data show CDR1 as KGHSH and CDR2 as LQKENI. Written as DNA, the CDR3 is TGTGCCAGCTCACCAGATCGTATCGAGCAGTACTTC. This sequence encodes CASSPDRIEQYF.

The chain carries TRBV27 and TRBJ1-2, with D uncertain. Germline V gene data show CDR1 as MNHEY and CDR2 as SMNVEV (reference sequence). The CDR3 is made up of 13 amino acids. Trimming cost V 1 base and J 3 bases, with 6 bases left between them. CDR3 sequence: CASSLLPHYGYTF. In DNA form, the CDR3 reads TGTGCCAGCAGTTTATTACCCCACTATGGCTACACCTTC.

The V and J genes are TRBV5-4 and TRBJ1-2; possibly TRBD1 for D (6 bases). Germline V CDR1 and CDR2: SGHNT, YYREEE (reference sequence). Trimming removed 4 bases from V and 4 bases from J, with 14 bases in between. The CDR3 runs to 14 residues. DNA of the CDR3: TGTGCCAGCAGCCTAAACAGGGCCGGCTATGGCTACACCTTC. Translated: CASSLNRAGYGYTF.

CDR3 amino acids: CASSISWTGVYEQYF. In DNA form, the CDR3 reads TGTGCCAGTAGTATCAGTTGGACAGGGGTCTACGAGCAGTACTTC. The V call is TRBV19, the J call TRBJ2-7; TRBD1 matches at 9 bases. Per germline, CDR1 LNHDA and CDR2 SQIVND (reference sequence). The CDR3 has 15 amino acids. The V and J ends lost 3 bases and 3 bases, in that order; junction bases with no gene match: 6.

This chain uses TRBV6-6 with TRBJ2-3; unclear D gene. Trimming cost V 2 bases and J 2 bases, with 11 bases left between them. CDR3 size: 15 residues. CDR1 and CDR2 from the germline V gene are MNHNY and SVGAGI (reference sequence). The CDR3 region is CASSYLGSNTDTQYF. The CDR3 coding sequence is TGTGCCAGCAGTTACCTGGGCAGCAACACAGATACGCAGTATTTT.

V gene TRBV6-1 combines with J gene TRBJ1-2; weak D call: TRBD1 (5 bases). The V end was cut by 3 bases, the J end by 0 bases, with 23 bases between. This CDR3 is 19 amino acids long. Germline V gene lookup returns CDR1 MNHNS and CDR2 SASEGT. The DNA of the CDR3 is TGTGCCAGCAGTGAGCGTATTGGGTCAGGGCCCCTTTCTAACTATGGCTACACCTTC. Translation: CASSERIGSGPLSNYGYTF.

The rearrangement uses TRBV29-1 and TRBJ2-7; 10 nucleotides align to TRBD2. This CDR3 has 13 residues. V was clipped by 2 bases and J by 9 bases; unmatched bases: 7. From germline, CDR1 is SQVTM and CDR2 ANQGSEA. In DNA form, the CDR3 reads TGCAGCGTTGAATCGCTAGCGGGAGTGGGGCAGTACTTC. Protein: CSVESLAGVGQYF.

J is TRBJ2-6 and V is TRBV5-1, with a weak D call TRBD1 (6 bases). Germline CDR1 reads SGHRS; CDR2 reads YFSETQ. Trimming took off 4 bases at V and 0 bases at J, with 17 bases between the two ends. There are 18 residues in the CDR3. CDR3 residues: CASSTGTPISSGANVLTF. The CDR3 DNA follows: TGCGCCAGCAGCACGGGGACACCGATAAGCTCTGGGGCCAACGTCCTGACTTTC.

The rearrangement uses TRBV29-1 and TRBJ2-5, with D tentatively TRBD1 (7 bases). The length of the CDR3 is 13 residues. Per germline, CDR1 SQVTM and CDR2 ANQGSEA. The V end was cut by 3 bases, the J end by 5 bases, with 13 bases between. The CDR3 reads CSVDEGAGETQYF. CDR3 coding DNA: TGCAGCGTTGACGAGGGGGCGGGGGAGACCCAGTACTTC.

In its sample, this clone was seen a few times. The chain uses TRBV20-1 and TRBJ2-5; D is unclear. This CDR3 spans 10 amino acids. V dropped 6 bases and J dropped 5 bases, with 7 bases sitting between them. CDR1 is DFQATT and CDR2 is SNEGSKA in the germline V gene (reference sequence). The CDR3 loop reads CSAPKETQYF. CDR3 sequence (DNA): TGCAGTGCCCCTAAGGAGACCCAGTACTTC.

The V gene is TRBV12-5, the J gene TRBJ2-7; unclear D gene. Trimming stripped 8 bases from V and 6 bases from J, with 20 bases between. The CDR3 is 14 residues long. Germline V gives CDR1 LGHNT, CDR2 FRNRAP. The CDR3 is CASLRSPPLGEQYF. CDR3 nucleotides: TGTGCTAGTCTGAGGTCCCCCCCTCTAGGCGAGCAGTACTTC.

The chain joins TRBV21-1 to TRBJ2-7; the table's D call of TRBD2 was not tested on the DNA. TRBV21-1 is tagged as a pseudogene. The CDR3 contains 15 residues. CDR3 region: CASSKEDGRGYEQYF. The CDR3 DNA reads TGTGCCAGCAGCAAAGAAGACGGGAGGGGTTACGAGCAGTACTTC.

This rearrangement joins TRBV5-1 to TRBJ2-5; no reliable D call. V lost 4 bases, J lost 1 base, and 8 bases lay in between. The germline V gene encodes CDR1 SGHRS and CDR2 YFSETQ. The CDR3 extends over 13 amino acids. The CDR3 DNA reads as TGCGCCAGCAGCCGCCGGGTCCAAGAGACCCAGTACTTC. Amino acids: CASSRRVQETQYF.

The CDR3 sequence is CASSLGTSGSETQYF. In DNA form, the CDR3 reads TGCGCCAGCAGCTTGGGGACTAGCGGGTCAGAGACCCAGTACTTC. The gene calls are TRBV5-1 and TRBJ2-5; 11 bases agree with TRBD2. CDR3 size: 15 residues. Per the germline V gene, CDR1 is SGHRS and CDR2 is YFSETQ. V gave up 0 bases and J gave up 4 bases; unmatched junction bases: 2.

The V call is TRBV18, the J call TRBJ2-5; D gene ambiguous. Germline-derived CDR1 and CDR2 are KGHSH and LQKENI. The ends were cut back, 2 bases at V and 2 bases at J, with 6 bases in the middle. The CDR3 covers 13 residues. The CDR3 here is CASSPSLQETQYF. In DNA, the CDR3 is TGTGCCAGCTCACCATCCCTACAAGAGACCCAGTACTTC.

The rearrangement joins TRBV9 to TRBJ2-2, with 8 bases that match TRBD2. The CDR3 runs 19 residues. CDR1 is SGDLS, CDR2 YYNGEE, per germline. V shed 0 bases and J 3 bases; nucleotides not matched to a gene: 13. The CDR3 is CASSVAWERGSLYTGELFF. CDR3 DNA: TGTGCCAGCAGCGTAGCTTGGGAGCGGGGGAGCCTATACACCGGGGAGCTGTTTTTT.

The chain is built from TRBV5-1 and TRBJ2-1, with 11 bases matching TRBD2. Germline values: CDR1 SGHRS, CDR2 YFSETQ. This CDR3 is 16 amino acids long. Losses at the gene ends were 4 bases for V and 4 bases for J; bases not matched to a gene: 7. CDR3 coding DNA: TGCGCCAGCAGCCCGTCGACTAGCGGGAAGTACAATGAGCAGTTCTTC. The encoded protein is CASSPSTSGKYNEQFF.

The rearrangement links TRBV18 to TRBJ2-7; TRBD1 aligns across 7 bases. This CDR3 contains 17 residues. The V gene end was trimmed by 0 bases and the J gene end by 2 bases; junction bases not matched to a gene: 10. Germline V gene data show CDR1 as KGHSH and CDR2 as LQKENI. The CDR3 DNA reads as TGTGCCAGCTCACCACCGAGACAGGGAATTAACGCCTACGAGCAGTACTTC. It codes for CASSPPRQGINAYEQYF.

This chain links TRBV7-9 with TRBJ2-7, with D uncertain. CDR1 is SEHNR, CDR2 FQNEAQ, per germline (reference sequence). With 1 base removed from V and 6 bases from J, the gap between germline ends came to 4 bases. This CDR3 spans 11 amino acids. The CDR3 sequence is CASSLESEQYF. CDR3 nucleotide sequence: TGTGCCAGCAGCTTAGAAAGCGAGCAGTACTTC.

The chain joins TRBV19 to TRBJ1-2; D not resolved. The length of the CDR3 is 13 residues. Germline lookup yields CDR1 LNHDA and CDR2 SQIVND (reference sequence). Trimming shortened V by 2 bases and J by 4 bases, and 8 bases separated the two germline ends. The CDR3 protein is CASSISGFYGYTF. DNA of the CDR3: TGTGCCAGTAGTATAAGTGGGTTCTATGGCTACACCTTC.